The rows below give T cell receptor beta chains drawn from one sample of a study of T cells in Graves' hyperthyroidism and ophthalmopathy. Each CDR3 protein gets one entry after TCRdb re-called the multiplex PCR reads with MiXCR. The sample lists about 590,000 distinct CDR3 sequences, less than 20% occurring once. Sequencing was performed on blood. Receptor source: a woman aged 30 to 39 with Graves' hyperthyroidism. CDR3s include the opening cysteine and the closing phenylalanine or tryptophan. Fields, in order: clone size, J gene, V gene, CDR3 protein. Some rows have no size entry. The others give once, few or many, or a class for an expanded clone.

. | TRBJ2-1 | TRBV18 | CASSPATRRERNNEQFF
. | TRBJ2-7 | TRBV7-2 | CASSLGTSGGGSYEQYF
many | TRBJ2-7 | TRBV18 | CASSPRLTSGFEQYF
many | TRBJ1-1 | TRBV20-1 | CSARDGSEGYTEAFF
. | TRBJ1-1 | TRBV29-1 | CSVEGGGNTEAFF
. | TRBJ2-7 | TRBV6-2/TRBV6-3 | CASSSPRAGTSYEQYF
many | TRBJ2-1 | TRBV27 | CASRVAGGGSYNEQFF
few | TRBJ2-7 | TRBV29-1 | CSVTPSADPYEQYF
few | TRBJ2-7 | TRBV27 | CASNVGTSGKVIEQYF
. | TRBJ2-1 | TRBV7-3 | CASSRPRGEQFF
few | TRBJ1-6 | TRBV3-1 | CASSQNGQGNNSPLHF
few | TRBJ2-3 | TRBV27 | CASSAFPREASTDTQYF
. | TRBJ1-1 | TRBV9 | CASSVVRESAEAFF
many | TRBJ2-5 | TRBV27 | CASSTGGHPETQYF
. | TRBJ2-2 | TRBV15 | CATSRDYENTGELFF
few | TRBJ1-5 | TRBV20-1 | CSANGDSNQPQHF
. | TRBJ2-7 | TRBV4-1 | CASSQGPQRLVPLPGQYEQYF
. | TRBJ2-7 | TRBV7-6 | CASSPHEGTGGFYEQCF
many | TRBJ2-1 | TRBV30 | CAWRKGGSYNEQFF
. | TRBJ2-7 | TRBV6-5 | CASSYSPGQRAYEQYF
. | TRBJ2-7 | TRBV7-3 | CASSPWTAASYEQYF
many | TRBJ2-1 | TRBV30 | CAWSPTSYNEQFF
. | TRBJ2-7 | TRBV27 | CASSSKGLAAISSYEQYF
. | TRBJ2-7 | TRBV7-9 | CASSSTGGEWGDEQYF
many | TRBJ2-2 | TRBV7-2 | CASSGSGGDTGELFF
many | TRBJ2-3 | TRBV18 | CASSPWTGIPDTQYF
few | TRBJ2-1 | TRBV18 | CASSPGLAGASSYNEQFF
. | TRBJ2-1 | TRBV12-3/TRBV12-4 | CASRDAGGDSHNEQFF
many | TRBJ2-3 | TRBV20-1 | CSAAASLVSTDTQYF
. | TRBJ1-4 | TRBV5-1 | CASSWGPGLATNEKLFF
few | TRBJ2-7 | TRBV7-8 | CASSPRRPPYEQYF
many | TRBJ2-7 | TRBV29-1 | CSVTAGGSYEQYF
few | TRBJ2-3 | TRBV10-3 | CAISQADTNTQYF
. | TRBJ1-4 | TRBV20-1 | CSARMWDEKLFF
. | TRBJ2-1 | TRBV19 | CASSLGGGPHEQFF
many | TRBJ1-5 | TRBV7-8 | CASSPDSGPYSNQPQHF
many | TRBJ2-7 | TRBV30 | CAWSKGTGVGSYEQYF